This record concerns one T cell receptor (beta chain) sequence. Its antigen is currently not known. It has no much larger one-base neighbor in the sample; base qualities were not kept. This sample was included in a study of blood T cells in healthy people across ages (dated by TCRdb to between 2014 and 2017). For the study in its entirety: In model experiments, template switching captured about one uniquely barcoded TCR beta cDNA molecule for every two T cells. For two donors (one aged 18 to 29 and one aged 80 or older), the study analyzed two additional independent replicas of 1 million unique cDNA reads from the same blood draw. Using deep sequencing normalized with unique cDNA molecular identifiers, the study measured how TCR beta repertoire diversity changes with age. Four age groups were formed from the donors: young (average approximately 16 years), middle-aged (approximately 40), aged (62) and long-lived (less than 85). Donors of different ages were randomly distributed across sequencing lanes to avoid experimental bias.

The approximately 40 donors, aged roughly 6 to 100 years, were systemically healthy Caucasian individuals from Russia. Ten milliliters of peripheral blood were drawn from each donor into EDTA-treated Vacutainer tubes. Ficoll-Paque density-gradient centrifugation was used to isolate PBMCs, with at least 6 million per sample. Total RNA, at least 6 micrograms per sample, was extracted from PBMCs with Trizol reagent. For every donor, an aliquot of PBMCs went through flow cytometry to measure the percentages of naive CD45RAhigh/CD27high T cells. Library construction relied on 5' RACE. Instrument used: Illumina HiSeq 2500. A second PCR of roughly 6 to 12 cycles was run with a J-beta primer mix and a sample-barcoded 5' primer. Each TCR beta cDNA molecule received a unique molecular identifier from a template-switch 5' adaptor carrying 12 random nucleotides. At least 2.5 million CDR3-containing paired-end reads were obtained from each sample. First-strand cDNA synthesis was performed from all RNA using the Mint cDNA synthesis kit, with priming by a TRBC-specific oligonucleotide. Following uracil-DNA glycosylase treatment, all cDNA underwent a first 18-cycle PCR with the universal primers M1SS and BC2_uni_R. Turning to the authors' computational methods: For normalization, 1 million high-quality reads, each with a distinct molecular identifier, were randomly selected from each sample. Reads with shared molecular identifiers were discarded instead of being binned into consensus sequences. MiTCR, with a Q25 quality threshold and the strictest error-elimination algorithm, was used for CDR3 identification, clonotype clustering and error correction. A nonparametric unseen species model with Euler transformation was used to estimate lower-bound total TCR beta diversity. TCRdb reprocessing: public reads trimmed at Q25 with fastp, clones called with MiXCR, in-frame beta chains kept. Entries that share a CDR3 protein sequence are merged under the most common genes and DNA. The V and J calls here are based on TCRdb, not the publication. This sample has 700,000 to 850,000 distinct CDR3 sequences in its table, and 53% of those were observed once. The ten largest clones take up about 38% of the sample.

Broader findings and caveats from the paper: As age increased, observed TCR beta diversity per million T cells dropped in a roughly linear way, and a significant reduction was already evident by age about 40. Donor CMV infection status was unknown, potentially confounding age-related changes in expanded clonotypes. Because profiling used bulk unsorted PBMCs, naive and antigen-experienced compartments could not be compared conclusively. Estimates of total diversity based on one million sequenced T cells were regarded as lower bounds and as underestimates. Compared with the aged group, the long-lived group had more naive CD4+ T cells, fewer expanded clones and increased TCR diversity, a pattern suggesting age selection. A strong correlation was found between observed TCR beta diversity and the percentage of naive T cells measured by flow cytometry.

The sequencing input was blood. This receptor was taken from an elderly man in good health.

The DNA sequence reads TGCGCCAGCAGCTTGGACGGCCCGAACACTGAAGCTTTCTTT. It translates as CASSLDGPNTEAFF. The chain was built from TRBV5-1 and TRBJ1-1; too little of a D gene remains to name it. Its CDR3 holds 14 amino acids, cysteine through phenylalanine. The sequence is cut down to CDR3 DNA, 42 bases in frame from base 1. From the germline V gene, CDR1 is SGHRS and CDR2 is YFSETQ. Trimming takes 0 bases from V and 1 base from J, and the germline ends sit 7 bases apart.